The rows below give T cell receptor beta chains drawn from one sample of a study of blood T cell repertoires in COVID-19. Clones were read by immunoSEQ multiplex PCR, and TCRdb kept only the in-frame ones, dropping some. The sample has about 130,000 clones; around 90% are singletons. The source material was peripheral blood. These receptors originate from a man aged 50 or older with COVID-19, enrolled during active disease. CDR3s include the opening cysteine and the closing phenylalanine or tryptophan. D genes are given only for firm matches. Part of the rows lack a size; the others show once, few, many or a class for expanded clones.

14	-	TRBJ2-3	TRBV5-1	-	TGCGCCAGCAGCCCTCGGGTCCCTCTGGATACGCAGTATTTT	CASSPRVPLDTQYF
14	TRBD1	TRBJ1-1	TRBV6-4	-	TGTGCCAGCAGCGAGGGACAGGGGAGCTCTGAAGCTTTCTTT	CASSEGQGSSEAFF
12	-	TRBJ1-1	TRBV28	-	TGTGCCAGCAGGTACACGAACACTGAAGCTTTCTTT	CASRYTNTEAFF
15	TRBD2	TRBJ2-3	TRBV27	-	TGTGCCAGCAGTTTAAATCAACTAGCGGGAGATACGCAGTATTTT	CASSLNQLAGDTQYF
14	TRBD2	TRBJ2-3	TRBV18	-	TGTGCCAGCTCACCAGCGGGAGGGGTAGATACGCAGTATTTT	CASSPAGGVDTQYF
15	TRBD2	TRBJ2-1	TRBV5-4	-	TGTGCCAGCAGCCCGACTAGCGCCCTCGACAATGAGCAGTTCTTC	CASSPTSALDNEQFF
14	TRBD1	TRBJ1-3	TRBV11-2	-	TGTGCCAGCCGACAGGGCCACTCTGGAAACACCATATATTTT	CASRQGHSGNTIYF
13	-	TRBJ2-2	TRBV3-1/TRBV3-2	-	TGTGCCAGCAGGCTAGGGGGCACCGGGGAGCTGTTTTTT	CASRLGGTGELFF
13	-	TRBJ2-2	TRBV7-2	once	TGTGCCAGCAGCTTCCTTAACACCGGGGAGCTGTTTTTT	CASSFLNTGELFF
15	-	TRBJ2-6	TRBV7-8	-	TGTGCCAGCAGCTACCAGGGGTCTGGGGCCAACGTCCTGACTTTC	CASSYQGSGANVLTF
14	-	TRBJ1-4	TRBV11-2	-	TGTGCCAGCAGCGCCCAAACAGCGGGTGAAAAACTGTTTTTT	CASSAQTAGEKLFF
10	-	TRBJ2-1	TRBV21-1	once	TGTGCCAGCAGCCAGGGGACACAGTTCTTC	CASSQGTQFF
14	-	TRBJ1-1	TRBV6-5	-	TGTGCCAGCAGTTACGCCGGAGGTGGCACTGAAGCTTTCTTT	CASSYAGGGTEAFF
14	-	TRBJ2-3	TRBV2	-	TGTGCCAGCGCTAGGACACAGGAGACAGATACGCAGTATTTT	CASARTQETDTQYF
13	TRBD1	TRBJ1-6	TRBV27	-	TGTGCCAGCAGTTGGGACAGGCAGTCACCCCTCCACTTT	CASSWDRQSPLHF
13	-	TRBJ2-5	TRBV5-6	-	TGTGCCAGCAGCTTTCTTAGCGGCGAGACCCAGTACTTC	CASSFLSGETQYF
16	-	TRBJ1-3	TRBV5-1	-	TGCGCCAGCAGCTTGTCGACTCCGAGCTCTGGAAACACCATATATTTT	CASSLSTPSSGNTIYF
14	TRBD1	TRBJ1-1	TRBV27	once	TGTGCCAGCAGGAAGACAGGGGTGCACACTGAAGCTTTCTTT	CASRKTGVHTEAFF
17	TRBD2	TRBJ2-3	TRBV12-5	-	TGTGCTAGTGGTTTGAGCTTCCGGGACTATTACACAGATACGCAGTATTTT	CASGLSFRDYYTDTQYF
16	-	TRBJ2-2	TRBV11-2	-	TGTGCCAGCAGCCCCCGAAGGTCCAGCGACACCGGGGAGCTGTTTTTT	CASSPRRSSDTGELFF
14	TRBD1	TRBJ2-5	TRBV11-2	-	TGTGCCAGCAGCCCCCGGACAGGCGAAGAGACCCAGTACTTC	CASSPRTGEETQYF
16	TRBD2	TRBJ2-7	TRBV5-6	-	TGTGCCAGCAGCAGGGGACTAGCGCCTTTTTCCTACGAGCAGTACTTC	CASSRGLAPFSYEQYF
15	-	TRBJ2-1	TRBV27	-	TGTGCCAGCAGTTTACAACTAGTTACACTCAATGAGCAGTTCTTC	CASSLQLVTLNEQFF
13	-	TRBJ2-3	TRBV5-4	-	TGTGCCAGCAGCTTGGGGGGGCCAGGGGAGCAGTATTTT	CASSLGGPGEQYF
15	-	TRBJ2-2	TRBV5-1	-	TGCGCCAGCAGCTTGTTACAGGGAAGCACCGGGGAGCTGTTTTTT	CASSLLQGSTGELFF
13	-	TRBJ2-7	TRBV7-8	-	TGTGCCAGCAGCTTAGCCGCAGGCAACGAGCAGTACTTC	CASSLAAGNEQYF
14	TRBD1	TRBJ2-1	TRBV11-1	-	TGTGCCAGCAGCTTAGGGGGACAGGACAATGAGCAGTTCTTC	CASSLGGQDNEQFF
14	TRBD1	TRBJ2-3	TRBV7-3	-	TGTGCCAGCAGCCCCCAGGGGGGCACAGATACGCAGTATTTT	CASSPQGGTDTQYF
14	-	TRBJ2-5	TRBV30	-	TGTGCCTGGAGTCTAGGTCCCCAGAAGGAGACCCAGTACTTC	CAWSLGPQKETQYF
18	TRBD2	TRBJ2-1	TRBV3-1/TRBV3-2	-	TGTGCCAGCAGCCAAGATCCGCGACTAGCGGGAGCGGTCAATGAGCAGTTCTTC	CASSQDPRLAGAVNEQFF
16	TRBD1	TRBJ1-2	TRBV5-1	-	TGCGCCAGCAGCAACTCTGGGACAGGGGACCGCTATGGCTACACCTTC	CASSNSGTGDRYGYTF
16	TRBD2	TRBJ2-5	TRBV5-1	once	TGCGCCAGCAGGAGACAACTAGCGGGAGTAGAAGAGACCCAGTACTTC	CASRRQLAGVEETQYF
14	TRBD1	TRBJ1-2	TRBV7-3	-	TGTGCCAGCAGCTTTTCCGGGACAGGTGGCGGCTACACCTTC	CASSFSGTGGGYTF
12	-	TRBJ2-7	TRBV28	-	TGTGCCAGCAGTTACATAGGACTCGAGCAGTACTTC	CASSYIGLEQYF
14	-	TRBJ2-2	TRBV5-1	-	TGCGCCAGCAGCCTCGGACAGAACACCGGGGAGCTGTTTTTT	CASSLGQNTGELFF
14	TRBD1	TRBJ1-5	TRBV2	-	TGTGCCAGCAGTGCGGACAGGGCAAATCAGCCCCAGCATTTT	CASSADRANQPQHF
19	TRBD1	TRBJ2-6	TRBV13	-	TGTGCCAGCAGCTCTATTTCCGGGACAGCCTCTCATAGGGCCAACGTCCTGACTTTC	CASSSISGTASHRANVLTF
12	-	TRBJ1-1	TRBV7-9	-	TGTGCCAGCAGCGTGGGGGGGACTGAAGCTTTCTTT	CASSVGGTEAFF
15	-	TRBJ2-7	TRBV19	-	TGTGCCAGTGGGCGTGCGGGGGCGATGACCTACGAGCAGTACTTC	CASGRAGAMTYEQYF
15	TRBD2	TRBJ2-5	TRBV7-2	-	TGTGCCAGCAGCCTGCTAGGAGCGGGAGGGGGGACCCAGTACTTC	CASSLLGAGGGTQYF
13	-	TRBJ1-6	TRBV3-1/TRBV3-2	-	TGTGCCAGCAGCCACGTGGACAGTAAATCCCTCCACTTT	CASSHVDSKSLHF
15	TRBD2	TRBJ2-3	TRBV19	-	TGTGCCAGTAGTAGTAGCGGGAGTGGTACAGATACGCAGTATTTT	CASSSSGSGTDTQYF
16	TRBD2	TRBJ2-1	TRBV9	-	TGTGCCAGCAGCGAGGGGGTTGGCGGGAGGGTAAATGAGCAGTTCTTC	CASSEGVGGRVNEQFF
12	-	TRBJ1-2	TRBV29-1	-	TGCAGCGTTGAAGCAGGGAACTATGGCTACACCTTC	CSVEAGNYGYTF
14	TRBD2	TRBJ2-2	TRBV29-1	-	TGCAGCGTTGATAGCGGGAGACGAGCCGGGGAGCTGTTTTTT	CSVDSGRRAGELFF
13	TRBD1	TRBJ2-7	TRBV10-3	-	TGTGCCATCAACGGACAGGGGGCGGTGGAGCAGTACTTC	CAINGQGAVEQYF
15	TRBD1	TRBJ2-2	TRBV19	-	TGTGCCAGTAGTATTTTGGGACAGGGAACCGGGGAGCTGTTTTTT	CASSILGQGTGELFF
16	-	TRBJ1-5	TRBV28	-	TGTGCCACCCGCACATGGAAGGGGCGCCCCAATCAGCCCCAGCATTTT	CATRTWKGRPNQPQHF
15	-	TRBJ2-6	TRBV9	-	TGTGCCAGCAGCTACGGAGGGTCTGGGGCCAACGTCCTGACTTTC	CASSYGGSGANVLTF
15	-	TRBJ2-1	TRBV27	-	TGTGCCAGCAATTCACTAGGGGGAGAATATGTTGAGCAGTTCTTC	CASNSLGGEYVEQFF
15	TRBD2	TRBJ2-2	TRBV7-8	-	TGTGCCAGCATCAGGACTAGCGGGATTCTCGGGGAGCTGTTTTTT	CASIRTSGILGELFF
12	-	TRBJ1-1	TRBV27	once	TGTGCCAGCAGTAAAGGGGGTAGGGAAGCTTTCTTT	CASSKGGREAFF
17	TRBD2	TRBJ2-2	TRBV7-9	once	TGTGCCAGCAGCTCAGGGACTCTAGCGGGAAGGGCCGGGGAGCTGTTTTTT	CASSSGTLAGRAGELFF